Presented here are 5 T cell receptor beta chains from one specimen sequenced in a study of T cells expressing NK-cell markers. TCRdb reprocessed the 5' RACE reads, with one entry per CDR3 protein and no DNA. This sample contains hundreds of thousands of distinct CDR3 sequences. Sequenced material: blood T cells: a sorted CD56 or NKG2C T cell subset, CD4+ or CD8+ T cells, or bulk PBMC T cells (not recorded which). These TCRs come from a woman between 18 and 70 years old in good health.

This chain links TRBV24-1 with TRBJ2-4; there is no DNA to check the TCRdb D call of TRBD1. CDR3 length: 13 amino acids. Germline V CDR1 and CDR2: KGHDR, SFDVKD. The CDR3 sequence is CATSDSQGRVQYF.

V usage is TRBV12-3 or TRBV12-4 and J usage is TRBJ2-2; TCRdb calls TRBD2, which cannot be checked without DNA. The CDR3 loop spans 16 amino acids. The chain's CDR3 is CASSPQAGGGTGELFF.

CDR3 in amino acids: CASRIGLADTQYF. The chain links TRBV12-3 or TRBV12-4 to TRBJ2-3. This CDR3 has 13 amino acids.

The rearrangement uses TRBV2 and TRBJ2-7; there is no DNA to check the TCRdb D call of TRBD2. This CDR3 contains 14 residues. Germline V gene sequence: CDR1 SNHLY, CDR2 FYNNEI. The chain's CDR3 is CASRGTLLSYEQYF.

The chain employs TRBV12-3 or TRBV12-4 and TRBJ1-3; TCRdb's D call, TRBD1, is unchecked because there is no DNA. This CDR3 is 14 amino acids long. The CDR3 here is CASRSTGVGNTIYF.